Shown below are 23 T cell receptor beta chains from a single sample sequenced in a study of blood T cell repertoires in COVID-19. TCRdb's table, derived via immunoSEQ multiplex PCR, lists solely in-frame clones and lacks some. The sample has roughly 250,000 clones, just over 90% seen once. Sequencing used PBMCs or T cells enriched from blood (not recorded which). These receptors were collected from a woman aged 18-29 years who had recovered from COVID-19.

The chain employs TRBV3-1 (or the pseudogene TRBV3-2) and TRBJ2-3; D gene ambiguous. Deletions cut 3 bases from V and 11 bases from J, with 9 bases between. Germline loops: CDR1 LGHDT, CDR2 YNNKEL (reference sequence). The CDR3 contains 11 residues. CDR3 in amino acids: CASSQAYEQYF. The CDR3 DNA sequence: TGTGCCAGCAGCCAGGCTTATGAGCAGTATTTT.

With respect to this clone: The junction departs from germline at one end; a sequencing error may be responsible. The chain combines TRBV4-3 with TRBJ2-5, with D unclear. Germline-derived CDR1 and CDR2 are LGHNA and YSLEER. This CDR3 region has 11 residues. CDR3 DNA: TGCGCCAGCAGCCAAGCTGGTGACGCGGACTTC. Translated: CASSQAGDADF.

V and J are TRBV28 and TRBJ1-2; D is unresolved. Trimming pared 6 bases from V and 4 bases from J, leaving 12 bases between. CDR3 size: 13 residues. Per the germline V gene, CDR1 is MDHEN and CDR2 is SYDVKM. CDR3: CASRMAGGYGYTF. The DNA for the CDR3 is TGTGCCAGCAGAATGGCCGGCGGCTATGGCTACACCTTC.

The gene calls are TRBV10-3 and TRBJ1-2, with D possibly matching TRBD1 (6 bases). The CDR3 is made up of 15 amino acids. Germline V CDR1 and CDR2: ENHRY, SYGVKD. The V gene lost 6 bases and the J gene lost 0 bases, with 14 bases spanning the gap. The CDR3 region is CAIRQGAATNYGYTF. CDR3 nucleotide sequence: TGTGCCATCAGACAGGGCGCCGCTACTAACTATGGCTACACCTTC.

This chain uses TRBV9 with TRBJ2-7; 7 bases agree with TRBD1. The CDR3 is made up of 14 amino acids. V lost 2 bases to trimming and J lost 3 bases; unmatched junction nucleotides: 5. Germline V gene lookup returns CDR1 SGDLS and CDR2 YYNGEE. CDR3 sequence reads: CASSVGDRNYEQYF. CDR3 nucleotide sequence: TGTGCCAGCAGCGTGGGGGACAGAAACTACGAGCAGTACTTC.

The chain combines TRBV5-1 with TRBJ1-5; a possible D gene is TRBD1 (5 bases). CDR3 size: 16 residues. Trimming stripped 6 bases from V and 2 bases from J, with 18 bases between. Germline values: CDR1 SGHRS, CDR2 YFSETQ. CDR3 sequence reads: CASIQGEEWGNQPQHF. CDR3 coding DNA: TGCGCCAGCATCCAAGGGGAGGAGTGGGGCAATCAGCCCCAGCATTTT.

The rearrangement links TRBV10-3 to TRBJ1-5; the D is unclear. The length of the CDR3 is 15 residues. The germline CDR1 and CDR2 sequences are ENHRY and SYGVKD. V lost 5 bases and J lost 2, with 13 bases in between. In DNA, the CDR3 is TGTGCCATCAGTCAGAGCGGCACGGGCAATCAGCCCCAGCATTTT. This codes for CAISQSGTGNQPQHF.

The genes are TRBV4-2 and TRBJ1-5; the D is unclear. Trimming removed 4 bases at V and 1 base at J, with 8 bases between. CDR1 is LGHNA, CDR2 YNFKEQ, per germline. The CDR3 spans 14 residues. CDR3 protein: CASSPDGSNQPQHF. The CDR3 bases are TGTGCCAGCAGCCCTGATGGCAGCAATCAGCCCCAGCATTTT.

The genes are TRBV7-2 and TRBJ2-1; 8 bases align to TRBD2. Germline V gene data show CDR1 as SGHTA and CDR2 as FQGNSA. J was trimmed by 8 bases and V by 1 base; bases with no gene match: 4. The length of the CDR3 is 14 residues. The CDR3 loop reads CASSLGGGFDEQFF. As DNA, the CDR3 is TGTGCCAGCAGCTTAGGCGGGGGGTTTGATGAGCAGTTCTTC.

The chain carries TRBV5-4 and TRBJ2-3; D is uncertain. Trimming took 4 bases from V and 0 from J, leaving 18 bases between them. Germline loops: CDR1 SGHNT, CDR2 YYREEE (reference sequence). The CDR3 is 17 residues long. Here the CDR3 reads CASSGGAGQTSTDTQYF. The CDR3 DNA is TGTGCCAGCAGCGGTGGTGCTGGGCAGACAAGCACAGATACGCAGTATTTT.

This clone has just one count. The CDR3 loop is CASSLRGSSGNTIYF. Here the CDR3 DNA reads TGTGCCAGCAGCTTACGGGGGTCGTCGGGAAACACCATATATTTT. J is TRBJ1-3 and V is TRBV7-9, with TRBD1 as a possible D gene (5 bases). The V gene's germline CDR1 is SEHNR and CDR2 FQNEAQ (reference sequence). The CDR3 consists of 15 residues. The V end lost 2 bases, the J end lost 4 bases, and 12 bases lay between the germline ends. The whole variable domain, remainder taken from reference TRBV7-9 and TRBJ1-3, is DTGVSQNPRHKITKRGQNVTFRCDPISEHNRLYWYRQTLGQGPEFLTYFQNEAQLEKSRLLSDRFSAERPKGSFSTLEIQRTEQGDSAMYLCASSLRGSSGNTIYFGEGSWLTVV.

The rearrangement uses TRBV5-1 and TRBJ2-5, with D uncertain. The V and J ends lost 4 bases and 0 bases respectively, with 10 bases between them. This CDR3 comprises 14 residues. Germline values: CDR1 SGHRS, CDR2 YFSETQ. The CDR3 here is CASSPFGNQETQYF. CDR3 in DNA: TGCGCCAGCAGCCCCTTCGGTAACCAAGAGACCCAGTACTTC.

The chain links TRBV7-8 to TRBJ1-1, with TRBD1 matching 7 bases. Trimming took 7 bases from V and 4 from J; bases not matched to a gene: 9. CDR3 size: 14 residues. The germline V gene has CDR1 SGHVS and CDR2 FQNEAQ. The CDR3 coding sequence is TGTGCCAGCATAGGGGACAGCTTCGCCACTGAAGCTTTCTTT. Residues: CASIGDSFATEAFF.

The table lists this clone with a count of one. The J gene is TRBJ1-2, the V gene TRBV10-3; D not certain. CDR1 is ENHRY and CDR2 is SYGVKD in the germline V gene. The CDR3 is 14 amino acids. The V and J ends lost 7 bases and 5 bases respectively, with 17 bases between them. CDR3 nucleotides: TGTGCCATCAAAGAGATACCGGTTGATTATGGCTACACCTTC. Its protein is CAIKEIPVDYGYTF.

In this sample, this clone turned up a few times. V usage is TRBV10-3 and J usage is TRBJ2-5; tentatively, D is TRBD2 (6 bases). The germline V gene encodes CDR1 ENHRY and CDR2 SYGVKD. The CDR3 runs to 13 residues. The germline V and J ends were trimmed by 2 bases and 4 bases, with 8 bases remaining between them. The CDR3 DNA is TGTGCCATCAGTGAGACTAGCCTAGAGACCCAGTACTTC. Amino acid sequence: CAISETSLETQYF.

The chain carries TRBV18 and TRBJ1-1; possibly TRBD1 for D (6 bases). This CDR3 has 13 amino acids. Germline V gene sequence: CDR1 KGHSH, CDR2 LQKENI. V was clipped by 3 bases and J by 5 bases, with 10 bases between them. As DNA, the CDR3 is TGTGCCAGCTCACCTGTCAGGGGTACTGAAGCTTTCTTT. Translation: CASSPVRGTEAFF.

This clone turned up a few times. The chain employs TRBV5-6 and TRBJ1-1, with 9 bases lining up with TRBD1. Germline assignment: CDR1 SGHDT and CDR2 YYEEEE. With V trimmed by 3 bases and J by 3 bases, 6 bases remained unmatched. This CDR3 spans 15 amino acids. The CDR3 is CASSWTGVRDTEAFF. The CDR3 DNA is TGTGCCAGCAGCTGGACAGGGGTAAGGGACACTGAAGCTTTCTTT.

V usage is TRBV20-1 and J usage is TRBJ2-7, with 9 bases matching TRBD1. The CDR3 consists of 11 residues. CDR1 DFQATT and CDR2 SNEGSKA come from the germline V gene (reference sequence). J was trimmed by 6 bases and V by 6 bases; bases with no gene match: 3. The CDR3 DNA is TGCAGTGCCGGGACAGGGCGCGAGCAGTACTTC. It is translated as CSAGTGREQYF.

This chain links TRBV4-1 with TRBJ2-1; 11 positions agree with TRBD2. V lost 1 base, J lost 10 bases, and 9 bases stayed unmatched. The CDR3 is 16 residues long. Per germline, CDR1 MGHRA and CDR2 YSYEKL. The CDR3 reads CASSQGAASGRYEQFF. The CDR3 DNA is TGCGCCAGCAGCCAAGGGGCCGCTAGCGGGAGGTACGAGCAGTTCTTC.

The chain links TRBV3-1 (or the pseudogene TRBV3-2) to TRBJ1-1, with 9 bases identical to TRBD1. V shed 0 bases and J 6 bases; nucleotides not matched to a gene: 5. Germline CDR1 reads LGHDT; CDR2 reads YNNKEL (reference sequence). The length of the CDR3 is 15 residues. CDR3 amino acids: CASSQDMGQGAEAFF. In nucleotides, the CDR3 is TGTGCCAGCAGCCAAGATATGGGACAGGGCGCTGAAGCTTTCTTT.

This rearrangement joins TRBV29-1 to TRBJ1-2, with 10 bases aligning to TRBD1. The CDR3 totals 14 residues. Germline values: CDR1 SQVTM, CDR2 ANQGSEA. Trimming took 6 bases from V and 0 from J; bases not matched to a gene: 4. CDR3 in DNA: TGCAGCGTGTGGACAGGGGGGACTAACTATGGCTACACCTTC. Translated: CSVWTGGTNYGYTF.

V is TRBV19 and J is TRBJ1-2; no clear D. The V gene lost 7 bases and the J gene lost 4 bases, with 13 bases spanning the gap. Germline V CDR1 and CDR2: LNHDA, SQIVND (reference sequence). The CDR3 consists of 13 residues. CDR3 nucleotide sequence: TGTGCCAGTACCTCCGAGTATCCCTATGGCTACACCTTC. Encoded protein: CASTSEYPYGYTF.

This clone occurred once. The chain uses TRBV7-6 and TRBJ1-5, with TRBD1 matching over 7 bases. CDR1 is SGHVS, CDR2 FNYEAQ, per germline. The CDR3 covers 14 residues. Losses at the gene ends were 0 bases for V and 8 bases for J; bases not matched to a gene: 4. The CDR3 loop reads CASSLAGGFEPQHF. The CDR3 DNA reads TGTGCCAGCAGCTTAGCAGGGGGCTTTGAGCCCCAGCATTTT.